This is a list of T cell receptor beta chains from one sample in a study of T cells in Graves' hyperthyroidism and ophthalmopathy. TCRdb analysed the multiplex PCR reads with MiXCR anew, one entry per CDR3 protein. The sample lists around 520,000 distinct CDR3 sequences; approximately 15% were seen once. The sample consisted of blood. These receptors came from a woman younger than 35 with Graves' hyperthyroidism. CDR3s include the opening cysteine and the closing phenylalanine or tryptophan. A D gene is named only where the DNA matches it firmly.

TRBJ2-4	TRBV5-4	TRBD2	CASSPGLAGDIQYF
TRBJ2-6	TRBV25-1	NA	CASGGRGSSRANVLTF
TRBJ1-3	TRBV27	TRBD1	CASSPYTGTGNTIYF
TRBJ1-5	TRBV2	NA	CASCLQVYSNQPQHF
NA	TRBV4-1	NA	CASSPYGKSSYNEQYF
TRBJ2-3	TRBV10-3	NA	CAITSRDNTDTQYF
TRBJ1-5	TRBV19	TRBD1	CASSTAGGIEPQHF
TRBJ1-2	TRBV5-1	NA	CASSLGITNYGYTF
TRBJ2-1	TRBV11-2	TRBD2	CASSLDRLMGEGRFF
TRBJ2-5	TRBV7-3	TRBD1	CASSSGQGETQYF
TRBJ2-2	TRBV13	TRBD2	CASSLPSGRETGELFF
TRBJ1-6	TRBV5-1	NA	CASSLGPRDPRTSPLLF
TRBJ2-3	TRBV9	TRBD2	CATSGREGRGTDTQYF
TRBJ2-3	TRBV7-3	TRBD1	CASSPSTGSDTQYF
TRBJ2-1	TRBV20-1	TRBD1	CSARDRGWGNEQFF
TRBJ2-5	TRBV7-9	NA	CASSLERFRQSRETQYF
TRBJ1-1	TRBV7-9	NA	CASSLLGGSSMNTEAFF
TRBJ1-1	TRBV6-1	NA	CASSAQAENTEAFF
TRBJ1-2	TRBV27	NA	CASSFYGIEAAYYGYTF
TRBJ1-3	TRBV19	NA	CASSTREPGNTIYF
TRBJ1-5	TRBV2	NA	CASSAQGAGQPQHF
TRBJ2-5	TRBV7-3	NA	CASARQMGVVGETQYF
TRBJ2-7	TRBV24-1	NA	CATSDFTDEQYF
TRBJ1-1	TRBV19	NA	CASSIPGTANTEAFF
TRBJ2-4	TRBV11-2	NA	CASSLDRATLAKNIQYF
TRBJ1-1	TRBV3-1	TRBD1	CASSRTGGTEAFF
TRBJ2-3	TRBV9	NA	CASSVGGFSTDTQYF
TRBJ2-7	TRBV5-1	NA	CASSLGGESISYEQYF
TRBJ1-3	TRBV7-8	NA	CASSPPYSTSVLLNTIYF
TRBJ2-1	TRBV20-1	NA	CSARVFGSFDEQFF
TRBJ2-1	TRBV10-1	TRBD1	CASSDPSGQGLANEQFF
TRBJ1-6	TRBV6-1	NA	CASSARGSPLHF
TRBJ1-2	TRBV7-2	NA	CASSLEGYYGYTF
TRBJ1-6	TRBV20-1	NA	CSARPGMARSPLHF
TRBJ2-1	TRBV7-9	NA	CAISLGRYNEQFF
TRBJ2-2	TRBV28	TRBD2	CASREDPTGELFF
TRBJ1-1	TRBV4-2	NA	CASSQDPSSLLVYYTEAFF
TRBJ2-3	TRBV6-1	TRBD2	CASSATSGTGTDTQYF
TRBJ2-3	TRBV6-2/TRBV6-3	TRBD2	CASRLLAGDPDTQYF
TRBJ1-5	TRBV28	TRBD1	CASSSRDRGGNQPQHF
TRBJ2-5	TRBV11-2	NA	CASSLGGGSVQETQYF
TRBJ2-7	TRBV2	NA	CASIFFPNYEQYF
TRBJ2-3	TRBV24-1	NA	CATSDPDPREDTQYF
TRBJ1-4	TRBV6-1	NA	CASSRQRSNEKLFF
TRBJ1-2	TRBV24-1	NA	CATSDQQGNYGYTF
TRBJ1-1	TRBV7-2	TRBD1	CASSITGGGNTEAFF
TRBJ2-7	TRBV5-1	TRBD2	CASSLGLAEAGEQYF
TRBJ1-4	TRBV12-3/TRBV12-4	TRBD1	CASSPPADRGGEKLFF
TRBJ1-3	TRBV9	NA	CASSVVGERPSGNTIYF
TRBJ1-6	TRBV20-1	TRBD1	CSARTGNLYNSPLHF
TRBJ1-3	TRBV12-3/TRBV12-4	NA	CASSPSDRTGNTIYF
TRBJ2-1	TRBV2	TRBD2	CASLKGASGYNEQFF
TRBJ2-5	TRBV6-1	NA	CAISRDAQETQYF
TRBJ1-1	TRBV2	NA	CASSNTGGDAFF
TRBJ2-2	TRBV9	NA	CASSVVGVNGELFF